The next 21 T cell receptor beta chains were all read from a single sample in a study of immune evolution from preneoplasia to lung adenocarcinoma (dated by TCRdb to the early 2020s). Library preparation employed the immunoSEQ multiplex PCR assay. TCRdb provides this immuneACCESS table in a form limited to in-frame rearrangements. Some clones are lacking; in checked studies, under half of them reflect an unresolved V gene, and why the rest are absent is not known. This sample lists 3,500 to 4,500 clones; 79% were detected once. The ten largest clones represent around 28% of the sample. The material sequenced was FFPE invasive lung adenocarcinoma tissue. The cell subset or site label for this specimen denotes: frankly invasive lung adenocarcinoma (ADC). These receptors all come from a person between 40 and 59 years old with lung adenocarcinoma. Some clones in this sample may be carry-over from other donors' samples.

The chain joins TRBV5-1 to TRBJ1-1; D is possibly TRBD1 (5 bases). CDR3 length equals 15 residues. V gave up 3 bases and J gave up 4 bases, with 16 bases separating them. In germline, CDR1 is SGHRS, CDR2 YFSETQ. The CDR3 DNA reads TGCGCCAGCAGCTCGCAACAGGCGACCCTCACTGAAGCTTTCTTT. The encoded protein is CASSSQQATLTEAFF.

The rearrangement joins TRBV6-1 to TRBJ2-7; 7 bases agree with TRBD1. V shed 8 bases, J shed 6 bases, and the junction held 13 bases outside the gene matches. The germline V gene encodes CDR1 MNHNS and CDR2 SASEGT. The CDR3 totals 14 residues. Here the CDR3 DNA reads TGTGCCAGCCCCGAGAGGAGGACAGGAGGCGAGCAGTACTTC. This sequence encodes CASPERRTGGEQYF.

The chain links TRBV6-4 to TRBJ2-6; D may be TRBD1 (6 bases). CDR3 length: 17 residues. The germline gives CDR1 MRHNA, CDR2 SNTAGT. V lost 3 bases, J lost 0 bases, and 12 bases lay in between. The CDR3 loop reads CASSEGGGGSGANVLTF. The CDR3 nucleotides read TGTGCCAGCAGTGAAGGGGGTGGCGGCTCTGGGGCCAACGTCCTGACTTTC.

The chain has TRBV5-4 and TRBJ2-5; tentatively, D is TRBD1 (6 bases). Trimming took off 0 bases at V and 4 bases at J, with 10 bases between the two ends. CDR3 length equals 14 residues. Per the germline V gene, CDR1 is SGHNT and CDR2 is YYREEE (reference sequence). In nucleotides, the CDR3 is TGTGCCAGCAGCTTGGAACAGGGTCGAGAGACCCAGTACTTC. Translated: CASSLEQGRETQYF.

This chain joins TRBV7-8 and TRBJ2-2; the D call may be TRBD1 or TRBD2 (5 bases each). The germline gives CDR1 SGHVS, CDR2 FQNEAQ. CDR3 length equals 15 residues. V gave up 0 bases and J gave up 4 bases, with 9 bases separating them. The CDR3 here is CASSLATGLTGELFF. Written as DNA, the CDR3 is TGTGCCAGCAGCTTAGCTACGGGGCTCACCGGGGAGCTGTTTTTT.

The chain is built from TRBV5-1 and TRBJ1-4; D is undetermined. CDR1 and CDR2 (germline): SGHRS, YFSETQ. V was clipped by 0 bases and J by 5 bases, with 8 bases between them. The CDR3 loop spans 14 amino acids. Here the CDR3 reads CASSLERANEKLFF. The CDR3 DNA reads TGCGCCAGCAGCTTGGAAAGGGCGAATGAAAAACTGTTTTTT.

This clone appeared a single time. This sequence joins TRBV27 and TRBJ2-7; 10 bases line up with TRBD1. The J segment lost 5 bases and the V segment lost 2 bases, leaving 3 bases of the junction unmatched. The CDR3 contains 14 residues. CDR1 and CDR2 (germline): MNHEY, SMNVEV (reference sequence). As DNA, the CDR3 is TGTGCCAGCAGTTTACGACAGGGGGCCGACGAGCAGTACTTC. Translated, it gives CASSLRQGADEQYF.

The CDR3 here is CASSLVPGGNQPQHF. The CDR3 nucleotides are TGCGCCAGCAGCTTGGTTCCAGGGGGCAATCAGCCCCAGCATTTT. V gene TRBV5-1 combines with J gene TRBJ1-5; TRBD1 is a possible D gene (6 bases). Germline V CDR1 and CDR2: SGHRS, YFSETQ. The CDR3 length is 15 residues. The V end was cut by 0 bases, the J end by 2 bases, with 9 bases between.

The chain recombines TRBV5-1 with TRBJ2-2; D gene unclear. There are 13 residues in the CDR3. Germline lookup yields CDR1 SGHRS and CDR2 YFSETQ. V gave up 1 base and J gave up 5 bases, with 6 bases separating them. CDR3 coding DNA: TGCGCCAGCAGCTTGCAGGAGACCGGGGAGCTGTTTTTT. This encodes CASSLQETGELFF.

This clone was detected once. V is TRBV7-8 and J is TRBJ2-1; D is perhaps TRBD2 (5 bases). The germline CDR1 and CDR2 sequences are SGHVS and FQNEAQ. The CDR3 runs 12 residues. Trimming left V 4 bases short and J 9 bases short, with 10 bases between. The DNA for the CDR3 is TGTGCCAGCAGCTCCCGGGGAGTTGAGCAGTTCTTC. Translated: CASSSRGVEQFF. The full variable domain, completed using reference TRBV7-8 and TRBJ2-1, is GAGVSQSPRYKVAKRGQDVALRCDPISGHVSLFWYQQALGQGPEFLTYFQNEAQLDKSGLPSDRFFAERPEGSVSTLKIQRTQQEDSAVYLCASSSRGVEQFFGPGTRLTVL.

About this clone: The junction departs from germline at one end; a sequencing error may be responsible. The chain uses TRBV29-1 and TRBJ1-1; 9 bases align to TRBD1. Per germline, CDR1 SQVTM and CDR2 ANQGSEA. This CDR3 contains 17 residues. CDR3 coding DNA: TGCAGCCCTGACTGCGGGACAGGGTTACGACGGAACACTGAAGATTTCTTT. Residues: CSPDCGTGLRRNTEDFF.

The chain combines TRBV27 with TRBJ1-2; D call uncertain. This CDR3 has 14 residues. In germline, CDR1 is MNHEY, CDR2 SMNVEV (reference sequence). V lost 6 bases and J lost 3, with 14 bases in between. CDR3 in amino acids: CASRSWSIHYGYTF. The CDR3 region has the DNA TGTGCCAGCAGATCATGGTCGATCCACTATGGCTACACCTTC.

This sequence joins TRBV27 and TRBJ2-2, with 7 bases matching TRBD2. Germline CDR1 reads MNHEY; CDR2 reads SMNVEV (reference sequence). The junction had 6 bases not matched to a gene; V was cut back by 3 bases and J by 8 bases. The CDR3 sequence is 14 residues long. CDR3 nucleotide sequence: TGTGCCAGCAGTTTCTTCCAGCGGGATGGGGAGCTGTTTTTT. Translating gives CASSFFQRDGELFF.

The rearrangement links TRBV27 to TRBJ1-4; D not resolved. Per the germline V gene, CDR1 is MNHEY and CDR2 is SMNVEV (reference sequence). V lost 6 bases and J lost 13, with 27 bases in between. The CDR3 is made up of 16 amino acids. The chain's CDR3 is CASSVTIPSRAQALFF. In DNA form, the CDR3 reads TGTGCCAGCAGCGTAACCATTCCGTCCCGAGCCCAGGCACTGTTTTTT.

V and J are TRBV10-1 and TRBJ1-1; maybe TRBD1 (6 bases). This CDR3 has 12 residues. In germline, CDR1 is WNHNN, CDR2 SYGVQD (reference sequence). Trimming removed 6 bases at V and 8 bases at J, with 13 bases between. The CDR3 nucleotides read TGCGCCAGCAGCTTGACAGGCCAAGAAGCTTTCTTT. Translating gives CASSLTGQEAFF.

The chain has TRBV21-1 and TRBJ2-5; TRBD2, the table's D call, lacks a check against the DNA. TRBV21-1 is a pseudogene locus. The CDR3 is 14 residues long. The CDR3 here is CASSKYEYQETQYF. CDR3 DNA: TGTGCCAGCAGCAAATACGAGTACCAAGAGACCCAGTACTTC.

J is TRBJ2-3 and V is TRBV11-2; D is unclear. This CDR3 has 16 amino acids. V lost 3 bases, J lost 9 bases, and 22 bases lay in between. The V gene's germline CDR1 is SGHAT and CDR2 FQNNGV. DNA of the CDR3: TGTGCCAGCAGCTTGTTTGGGCAAGGCCGCTCCGGGACGCAGTATTTT. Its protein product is CASSLFGQGRSGTQYF.

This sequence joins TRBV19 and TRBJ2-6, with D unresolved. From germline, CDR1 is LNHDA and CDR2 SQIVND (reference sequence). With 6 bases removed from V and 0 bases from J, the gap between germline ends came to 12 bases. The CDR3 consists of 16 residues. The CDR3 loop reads CASRYLGLSGANVLTF. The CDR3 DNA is TGTGCCAGTAGGTATTTAGGTCTCTCTGGGGCCAACGTCCTGACTTTC. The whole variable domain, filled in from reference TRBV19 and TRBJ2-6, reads DGGITQSPKYLFRKEGQNVTLSCEQNLNHDAMYWYRQDPGQGLRLIYYSQIVNDFQKGDIAEGYSVSREKKESFPLTVTSAQKNPTAFYLCASRYLGLSGANVLTFGAGSRLTVL.

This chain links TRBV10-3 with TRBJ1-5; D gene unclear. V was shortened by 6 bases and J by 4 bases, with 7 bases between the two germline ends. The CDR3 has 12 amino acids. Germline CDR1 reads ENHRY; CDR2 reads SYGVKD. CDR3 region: CAISPSNQPQHF. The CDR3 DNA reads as TGTGCCATCAGCCCATCGAATCAGCCCCAGCATTTT.

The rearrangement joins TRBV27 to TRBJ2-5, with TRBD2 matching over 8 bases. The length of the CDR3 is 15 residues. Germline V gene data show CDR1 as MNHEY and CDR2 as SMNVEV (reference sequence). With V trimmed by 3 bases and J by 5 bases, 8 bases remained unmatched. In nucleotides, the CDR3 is TGTGCCAGCAGTTTGGTCGGGGGGGCCGAGGAGACCCAGTACTTC. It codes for CASSLVGGAEETQYF.

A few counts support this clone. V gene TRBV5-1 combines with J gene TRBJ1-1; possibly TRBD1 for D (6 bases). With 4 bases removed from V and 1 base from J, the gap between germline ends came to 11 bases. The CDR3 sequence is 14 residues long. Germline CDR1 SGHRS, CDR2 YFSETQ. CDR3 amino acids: CASSPTGWNTEAFF. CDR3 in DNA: TGCGCCAGCAGCCCGACAGGATGGAACACTGAAGCTTTCTTT.